These 10 T cell receptor beta chains share one sample of origin, sequenced in a study of cytomegalovirus exposure and HLA in healthy donors. Primers for the PCR totalled 60 Vbeta and 13 Jbeta. The table came from immunoSEQ multiplex PCR; TCRdb's copy has only in-frame clones and leaves some out. The table records 95,000 to 150,000 clones, 80% of them present only once. Sequencing used PBMCs. Source of these receptors: a female donor in good health and CMV-seropositive.

A remark on this clone: The junction shows a germline mismatch at one end, possibly a read error. The J gene is TRBJ1-1, the V gene TRBV7-7, with 9 bases that match TRBD1. The CDR3 extends over 15 amino acids. From germline, CDR1 is SSHAT and CDR2 FNYEAQ (reference sequence). CDR3 amino acids: CASSPPTGGTTEAFF. CDR3 DNA sequence: TGTGCTAGCAGCCCGCCGACAGGGGGGACGACTGAAGCTTTCTTT.

The V gene is TRBV19, the J gene TRBJ1-2; D gene uncertain. Between the trimmed V and J ends, which lost 7 bases and 4 bases, there was a span of 16 bases. From germline, CDR1 is LNHDA and CDR2 SQIVND (reference sequence). The CDR3 contains 14 residues. In DNA form, the CDR3 reads TGTGCCAGTATGGATCAGGCTTTGAGCTATGGCTACACCTTC. Protein product: CASMDQALSYGYTF. Full variable domain (outside the CDR3, taken from reference TRBV19 and TRBJ1-2): DGGITQSPKYLFRKEGQNVTLSCEQNLNHDAMYWYRQDPGQGLRLIYYSQIVNDFQKGDIAEGYSVSREKKESFPLTVTSAQKNPTAFYLCASMDQALSYGYTFGSGTRLTVV.

This chain joins TRBV5-1 and TRBJ2-7; perhaps TRBD1 as D (6 bases). Between the trimmed V and J ends, which lost 0 bases and 2 bases, there was a span of 21 bases. CDR1 and CDR2 from the germline V gene are SGHRS and YFSETQ. The CDR3 runs 18 residues. The CDR3 spells CASSLGGFTGTVAYEQYF. CDR3 nucleotides: TGCGCCAGCAGCTTGGGCGGCTTCACAGGGACGGTGGCCTACGAGCAGTACTTC.

The V gene is TRBV6-1, the J gene TRBJ2-6; no definite D call. This CDR3 region has 13 residues. Germline values: CDR1 MNHNS, CDR2 SASEGT. V was cut by 7 bases and J by 0 bases, with 4 bases left in between. CDR3 bases: TGTGCCAGCACGGGCTCTGGGGCCAACGTCCTGACTTTC. Its translation: CASTGSGANVLTF.

The chain uses TRBV14 and TRBJ2-7; 8 bases are a match to TRBD1. The length of the CDR3 is 15 residues. J gave up 5 bases and V 3 bases, and 9 bases lay outside the gene matches. Germline V CDR1 and CDR2: SGHDN, FVKESK. This chain's CDR3 is CASSQAGQGEDEQYF. As DNA, the CDR3 is TGTGCCAGCAGCCAGGCTGGACAGGGTGAAGACGAGCAGTACTTC.

This chain uses TRBV2 with TRBJ2-2, with D perhaps TRBD1 (5 bases). Deletions cut 6 bases from V and 3 bases from J, with 8 bases between. CDR1 is SNHLY, CDR2 FYNNEI, per germline. The CDR3 runs 13 residues. The CDR3 nucleotides are TGTGCCAGCAGACCCAGGGACACCGGGGAGCTGTTTTTT. Translation gives CASRPRDTGELFF. The full variable domain, with the rest looked up from reference TRBV2 and TRBJ2-2, is EPEVTQTPSHQVTQMGQEVILRCVPISNHLYFYWYRQILGQKVEFLVSFYNNEISEKSEIFDDQFSVERPDGSNFTLKIRSTKLEDSAMYFCASRPRDTGELFFGEGSRLTVL.

The chain employs TRBV10-3 and TRBJ2-5; no clear D. V was shortened by 0 bases and J by 5 bases, with 4 bases between the two germline ends. Germline V lookup: CDR1 ENHRY, CDR2 SYGVKD. CDR3 size: 12 residues. The CDR3 sequence is CAISESRETQYF. The CDR3 nucleotides are TGTGCCATCAGTGAGTCGAGGGAGACCCAGTACTTC.

The V gene is TRBV7-2, the J gene TRBJ2-5; tentatively, D is TRBD2 (6 bases). CDR1 SGHTA and CDR2 FQGNSA come from the germline V gene. The V end lost 5 bases, the J end lost 2 bases, and 15 bases lay between the germline ends. This CDR3 is built from 15 residues. CDR3 region: CASSPRWSGQETQYF. CDR3 sequence (DNA): TGTGCCAGCAGCCCCCGGTGGAGCGGGCAAGAGACCCAGTACTTC.

The chain carries TRBV21-1 and TRBJ1-4. TRBV21-1 is noted as a pseudogene. CDR3 length equals 15 residues. This CDR3 is CASSPRKRYNEKLFF. The CDR3, as DNA: TGTGCCAGCAGCCCACGAAAGAGGTATAATGAAAAACTGTTTTTT.

This clone was seen a single time. This chain joins TRBV6-5 and TRBJ1-2, with 7 bases matching TRBD1. V lost 2 bases to trimming and J lost 7 bases; unmatched junction nucleotides: 10. The CDR3 totals 15 residues. Germline CDR1 reads MNHEY; CDR2 reads SVGAGI. The CDR3 bases are TGTGCCAGCAGTTACCGGCGACAGGGACAGAGTGGCTACACCTTC. It is translated as CASSYRRQGQSGYTF.